One sample yielded the 25 T cell receptor beta chains listed below, sequenced in a study of blood T cells in healthy people across ages. A second roughly 6 to 11 cycle PCR used barcoded and J-beta primers. TCRdb analysed the 5' RACE reads with MiXCR anew, one entry per CDR3 protein. Altogether fewer than 900,000 distinct CDR3 sequences are present, approximately 39% being singletons, with the ten largest covering about 20%. The material sequenced was blood. Source of these receptors: a woman aged 55-69 years in good health.

J is TRBJ2-6 and V is TRBV7-7, with D possibly being TRBD1 (6 bases). Germline V gives CDR1 SSHAT, CDR2 FNYEAQ (reference sequence). The V and J ends lost 0 bases and 0 bases respectively, with 12 bases between them. CDR3 size: 18 residues. The CDR3, as DNA: TGTGCCAGCAGCTTAGCCCGAGGGGGTAACTCTGGGGCCAACGTCCTGACTTTC. This gives the protein CASSLARGGNSGANVLTF.

This clonotype was detected only a few times. This rearrangement joins TRBV11-2 to TRBJ2-5, with a tentative D call TRBD2 (7 bases). Per germline, CDR1 SGHAT and CDR2 FQNNGV. Trimming removed 5 bases from V and 3 bases from J, with 16 bases in between. This CDR3 contains 15 residues. The CDR3 coding sequence is TGTGCCAGCAGCATGAGGGGGGGAACTAAAGAGACCCAGTACTTC. Translation: CASSMRGGTKETQYF.

The rearrangement links TRBV25-1 to TRBJ1-6; no clear D. CDR3 length: 12 amino acids. Per germline, CDR1 MGHDK and CDR2 SYGVNS. Trimming left V 1 base short and J 8 bases short, with 3 bases between. This CDR3 is CASSEWYSPLHF. The CDR3 DNA sequence: TGTGCCAGCAGTGAATGGTATTCACCCCTCCACTTT.

This clonotype has a count of ten or more. This chain links TRBV7-9 with TRBJ2-2; D ambiguous. CDR1 SEHNR and CDR2 FQNEAQ come from the germline V gene (reference sequence). CDR3 length: 10 residues. The V and J ends lost 4 bases and 6 bases respectively, with 0 bases between them. For the CDR3, the DNA is TGTGCCAGCAGCTCCGGGGAGCTGTTTTTT. Its translation is CASSSGELFF.

This clonotype was recorded many times. The V gene is TRBV21-1, the J gene TRBJ2-6; TRBD1 is the table's D call and was not checked against the DNA. TRBV21-1 is designated a pseudogene. The CDR3 has 20 residues. The CDR3 loop reads CASSKEGPGQENSGANVLTF. CDR3 DNA: TGTGCCAGCAGCAAAGAGGGTCCGGGACAGGAAAACTCTGGGGCCAACGTCCTGACTTTC.

This clonotype showed up many times. V is TRBV9 and J is TRBJ2-4; 10 nucleotides align to TRBD2. This CDR3 contains 18 residues. Germline CDR1 reads SGDLS; CDR2 reads YYNGEE. Trimming at V came to 3 bases and at J to 1 base, leaving 10 bases not matched to a gene. The CDR3 is CASSAYPQAGGAKNIQYF. The CDR3 nucleotides are TGTGCCAGCAGCGCCTACCCGCAAGCGGGAGGGGCCAAAAACATTCAGTACTTC.

This clonotype occurred a few times. The chain recombines TRBV4-1 with TRBJ2-5, with 8 nucleotides matching TRBD1. Trimming took 3 bases from V and 3 from J; bases not matched to a gene: 3. CDR1 and CDR2 (germline): MGHRA, YSYEKL. This CDR3 is 14 amino acids long. The CDR3 bases are TGCGCCAGCAGCCACCCGGACAGGGAAGAGACCCAGTACTTC. As protein: CASSHPDREETQYF.

The chain has TRBV5-1 and TRBJ2-7; 10 bases map to TRBD2. Germline values: CDR1 SGHRS, CDR2 YFSETQ. Trimming removed 0 bases from V and 0 bases from J; junction bases left unmatched: 12. This CDR3 has 19 amino acids. The CDR3 sequence is CASSLAESSGGLSSYEQYF. The CDR3 bases are TGCGCCAGCAGCTTGGCCGAATCTAGCGGGGGCCTTAGCTCCTACGAGCAGTACTTC.

This clonotype has a handful of counts. V and J are TRBV9 and TRBJ2-7; 13 positions match TRBD2. The V segment lost 1 base and the J segment 6 bases; nucleotides outside the gene matches: 4. The V gene's germline CDR1 is SGDLS and CDR2 YYNGEE. CDR3 length equals 15 residues. CDR3 in DNA: TGTGCCAGCAGCGTACTGGGGACTAGCGGGGTCGAGCAGTACTTC. Encoded protein: CASSVLGTSGVEQYF.

The table lists this clonotype with many counts. The chain recombines TRBV29-1 with TRBJ2-1; D remains unclear. Germline V lookup: CDR1 SQVTM, CDR2 ANQGSEA. V was pared by 6 bases and J by 3 bases, with 6 bases between. The CDR3 contains 11 residues. The CDR3 here is CSVDDYNEQFF. CDR3 sequence (DNA): TGCAGCGTCGACGACTACAATGAGCAGTTCTTC.

In its sample, this clonotype was seen a few times. As DNA, the CDR3 is TGTGCCAGCAGTTTTGGAAGGTTGAACTACGAGCAGTACTTC. Amino acid sequence: CASSFGRLNYEQYF. V is TRBV27 and J is TRBJ2-7, with D unresolved. This CDR3 is 14 amino acids long. Between the trimmed V and J ends, which lost 3 bases and 3 bases, there was a span of 12 bases. Germline V lookup: CDR1 MNHEY, CDR2 SMNVEV (reference sequence).

Remarks on this clonotype: This may come from a read error, since a much larger clone is one base off. The V and J genes are TRBV12-3 or TRBV12-4 and TRBJ2-7; TRBD1 might be the D (5 bases). CDR3 length: 13 amino acids. Trimming removed 6 bases from V and 4 bases from J, with 13 bases in between. Here the CDR3 reads CASSPRQLYEQYF. The CDR3 DNA reads TGTGCCAGCAGCCCTCGACAGCTTTACGAGCAGTACTTC.

The V gene is TRBV6-2 or TRBV6-3, the J gene TRBJ2-5; maybe TRBD1 (5 bases). V was cut by 0 bases and J by 2 bases, with 10 bases left in between. The V gene's germline CDR1 is MNHEY and CDR2 SVGEGT. The CDR3 extends over 15 amino acids. The CDR3 is CASSYSSDSQETQYF. CDR3 DNA: TGTGCCAGCAGTTACTCGAGCGACAGTCAAGAGACCCAGTACTTC.

The V and J genes are TRBV7-8 and TRBJ2-2, with a weak D call TRBD2 (6 bases). The CDR3 has 15 residues. V lost 1 base, J lost 5 bases, and 11 bases lay in between. Germline V gene sequence: CDR1 SGHVS, CDR2 FQNEAQ. CDR3 sequence (DNA): TGTGCCAGCAGCTTAGGTCGCCGGGGGACCGGGGAGCTGTTTTTT. It translates to CASSLGRRGTGELFF.

This clonotype was picked up a small number of times. This chain connects TRBV20-1 to TRBJ2-3; D is possibly TRBD2 (6 bases). Germline CDR1 DFQATT, CDR2 SNEGSKA (reference sequence). The CDR3 consists of 13 residues. With 3 bases removed from V and 5 bases from J, the gap between germline ends came to 12 bases. CDR3 region: CSASWRVQDTQYF. The CDR3 region has the DNA TGCAGTGCTAGCTGGAGGGTGCAAGATACGCAGTATTTT.

This chain connects TRBV10-3 to TRBJ1-5; no firm D call. The germline V gene encodes CDR1 ENHRY and CDR2 SYGVKD. The CDR3 loop spans 15 amino acids. V lost 4 bases, J lost 1 base, and 11 bases lay in between. CDR3 amino acids: CAISASLDSNQPQHF. CDR3 sequence (DNA): TGTGCCATCAGTGCGTCTCTAGACAGCAATCAGCCCCAGCATTTT.

The V gene is TRBV27, the J gene TRBJ2-7; possibly TRBD2 for D (6 bases). The CDR3 has 15 residues. Germline V gene lookup returns CDR1 MNHEY and CDR2 SMNVEV (reference sequence). The germline V and J ends were trimmed by 2 bases and 4 bases, with 15 bases remaining between them. The CDR3 DNA sequence: TGTGCCAGCAGTTTAGCTAGACGGGACTTTTACGAGCAGTACTTC. It translates to CASSLARRDFYEQYF.

This chain joins TRBV20-1 and TRBJ1-2; 9 positions match TRBD1. Germline assignment: CDR1 DFQATT and CDR2 SNEGSKA (reference sequence). This CDR3 spans 15 amino acids. V trimming: 4 bases; J trimming: 8 bases; junction bases outside the gene matches: 14. The DNA for the CDR3 is TGCAGTGCTACAGCTGGGGGAACAGGGGGCGAGGGCTACACCTTC. This encodes CSATAGGTGGEGYTF.

The V and J genes are TRBV12-3 or TRBV12-4 and TRBJ2-7, with 10 positions matching TRBD2. V shed 8 bases, J shed 5 bases, and the junction held 9 bases outside the gene matches. The length of the CDR3 is 14 residues. The CDR3 is CASGQAGGSHEQYF. The CDR3 DNA reads TGTGCCAGCGGCCAAGCGGGAGGGTCCCACGAGCAGTACTTC.

The V gene is TRBV20-1, the J gene TRBJ2-7; D remains unclear. CDR1 is DFQATT, CDR2 SNEGSKA, per germline (reference sequence). Trimming left V 1 base short and J 5 bases short, with 12 bases between. The CDR3 sequence is 13 residues long. CDR3: CSARASFRNEQYF. The CDR3 region has the DNA TGCAGTGCTAGAGCCTCATTCAGGAACGAGCAGTACTTC.

The rearrangement uses TRBV7-2 and TRBJ2-1, with 8 bases lining up with TRBD2. J was trimmed by 0 bases and V by 3 bases; bases with no gene match: 7. This CDR3 spans 17 amino acids. Germline CDR1 SGHTA, CDR2 FQGNSA. The CDR3 protein is CASSLGAGLGSYNEQFF. The CDR3 nucleotides read TGTGCCAGCAGCTTGGGTGCGGGACTAGGCTCCTACAATGAGCAGTTCTTC. Full variable domain (remainder filled in from reference TRBV7-2 and TRBJ2-1): GAGVSQSPSNKVTEKGKDVELRCDPISGHTALYWYRQSLGQGLEFLIYFQGNSAPDKSGLPSDRFSAERTGGSVSTLTIQRTQQEDSAVYLCASSLGAGLGSYNEQFFGPGTRLTVL.

The V and J genes are TRBV7-6 and TRBJ2-1; tentative D call: TRBD1 (6 bases). This CDR3 has 13 residues. The V end was cut by 3 bases, the J end by 8 bases, with 11 bases between. Germline-derived CDR1 and CDR2 are SGHVS and FNYEAQ. In nucleotides, the CDR3 is TGTGCCAGCAGCTTGGACAGAATCGATGAGCAGTTCTTC. Protein product: CASSLDRIDEQFF.

The chain links TRBV6-2 or TRBV6-3 to TRBJ2-1, with TRBD2 matching 10 bases. The CDR3 runs 18 residues. With 2 bases clipped from V and 2 bases from J, the junction kept 9 bases outside the gene matches. Germline CDR1 and CDR2: MNHEY and SVGEGT. The CDR3, as DNA: TGTGCCAGCAGTTACCCCTTACTAGCGGGGTCTACCTACAATGAGCAGTTCTTC. Protein: CASSYPLLAGSTYNEQFF.

V and J are TRBV20-1 and TRBJ2-1; perhaps D is TRBD1 or TRBD2 (7 bases each). The V gene lost 4 bases and the J gene lost 12 bases, with 22 bases spanning the gap. The germline gives CDR1 DFQATT, CDR2 SNEGSKA (reference sequence). The CDR3 length is 14 residues. CDR3: CSAIGLGGIGMQFF. In nucleotides, the CDR3 is TGCAGTGCTATAGGACTAGGGGGCATAGGTATGCAGTTCTTC.

This clonotype has only a few counts. V usage is TRBV12-3 or TRBV12-4 and J usage is TRBJ1-2; 8 bases fit TRBD1. The V gene end was trimmed by 6 bases and the J gene end by 6 bases; junction bases not matched to a gene: 6. The length of the CDR3 is 13 residues. The CDR3 here is CASRYQGADGYTF. The CDR3, as DNA: TGTGCCAGCAGATATCAGGGGGCGGATGGCTACACCTTC.